This TCR beta chain appears in the sequencing data of a study of human T cells and chemical hapten exposure. Study conclusions and caveats: Alopecia was present in the donors, so their immune response may differ from healthy people's.

The CDR3 runs 16 residues. The germline V gene has CDR1 KGHSH and CDR2 LQKENI. Trimming shortened V by 1 base and J by 3 bases, and 12 bases separated the two germline ends. In the library, unique molecular identifiers were attached to individual cDNA molecules. A single record per CDR3 protein comes from TCRdb applying MiXCR to the RACE reads. Among about 81,000 distinct CDR3 sequences, 10% were seen once, and the ten largest hold 2.5%. The time point was: patch test 2, 6 weeks after DPC sensitization. Treatment of the sample: therapeutic diphenylcyclopropenone sensitization with weekly scalp DPC. This clonotype was counted at least ten times. Its antigen remains unknown.

Sequences were derived from whole blood, sampled in connection with sensitization to the hapten diphenylcyclopropenone (DPC). The clonotype comes from a woman younger than 45 with alopecia areata. Some clones in this sample may be carry-over from other donors' samples. The chain combines TRBV18 with TRBJ2-2, with D possibly being TRBD1 or TRBD2 (6 bases each). The CDR3 nucleotides read TGTGCCAGCTCACCACTGGGGGGCGCCGACACCGGGGAGCTGTTTTTT. As protein: CASSPLGGADTGELFF.